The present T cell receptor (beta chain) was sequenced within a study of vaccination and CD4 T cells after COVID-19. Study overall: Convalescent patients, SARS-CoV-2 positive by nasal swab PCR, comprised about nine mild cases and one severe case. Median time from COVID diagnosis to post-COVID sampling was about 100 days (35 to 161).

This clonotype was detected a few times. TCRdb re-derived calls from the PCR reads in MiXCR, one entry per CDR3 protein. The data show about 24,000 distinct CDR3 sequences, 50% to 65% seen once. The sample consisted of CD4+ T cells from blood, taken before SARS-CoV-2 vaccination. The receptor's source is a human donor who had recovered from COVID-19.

The CDR3: CASSYGLAGPYEQFF. The CDR3 DNA sequence: TGTGCCAGCAGTTACGGCCTAGCGGGACCCTATGAGCAGTTCTTC. V gene TRBV6-5 combines with J gene TRBJ2-1; 9 bases are shared with TRBD2. Germline V gene lookup returns CDR1 MNHEY and CDR2 SVGAGI. CDR3 size: 15 residues. V lost 2 bases to trimming and J lost 8 bases; unmatched junction nucleotides: 7.